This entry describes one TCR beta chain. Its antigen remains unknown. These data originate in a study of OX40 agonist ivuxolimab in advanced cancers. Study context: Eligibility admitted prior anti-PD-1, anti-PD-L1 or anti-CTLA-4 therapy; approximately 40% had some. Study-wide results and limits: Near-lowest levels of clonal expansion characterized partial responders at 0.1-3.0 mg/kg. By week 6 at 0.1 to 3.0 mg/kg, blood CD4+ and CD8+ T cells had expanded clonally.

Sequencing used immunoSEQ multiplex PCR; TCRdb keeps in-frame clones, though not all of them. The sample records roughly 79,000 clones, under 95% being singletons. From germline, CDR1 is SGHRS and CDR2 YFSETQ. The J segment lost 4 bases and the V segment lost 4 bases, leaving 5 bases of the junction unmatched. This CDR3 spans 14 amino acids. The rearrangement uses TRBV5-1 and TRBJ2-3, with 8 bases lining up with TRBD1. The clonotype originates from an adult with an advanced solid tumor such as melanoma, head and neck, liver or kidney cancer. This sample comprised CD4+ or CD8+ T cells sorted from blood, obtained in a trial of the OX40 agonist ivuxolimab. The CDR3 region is CASSPDREADTQYF. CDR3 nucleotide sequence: TGCGCCAGCAGCCCGGACAGGGAGGCAGATACGCAGTATTTT.